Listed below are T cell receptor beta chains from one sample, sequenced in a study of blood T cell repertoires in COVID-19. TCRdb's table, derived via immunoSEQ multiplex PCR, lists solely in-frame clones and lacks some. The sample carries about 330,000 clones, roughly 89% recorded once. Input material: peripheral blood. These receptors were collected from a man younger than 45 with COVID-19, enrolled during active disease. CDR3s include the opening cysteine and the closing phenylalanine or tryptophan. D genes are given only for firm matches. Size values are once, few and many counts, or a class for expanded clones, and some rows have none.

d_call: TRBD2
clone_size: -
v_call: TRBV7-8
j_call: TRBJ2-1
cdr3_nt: TGTGCCAGCAGCTTGGAAACCGGGACTAGCGGGAGAAGTGAGCAGTTCTTC
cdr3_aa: CASSLETGTSGRSEQFF

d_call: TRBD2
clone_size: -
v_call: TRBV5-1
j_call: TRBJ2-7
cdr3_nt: TGCGCCAGCAGACCAAGCGGGACTAGCGGGGGGACCTCGGGCGAGCAGTACTTC
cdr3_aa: CASRPSGTSGGTSGEQYF

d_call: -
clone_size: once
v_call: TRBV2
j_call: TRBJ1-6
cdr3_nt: TGTGCCAGCATGGTTAACAGCTATAATTCACCCCTCCACTTT
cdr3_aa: CASMVNSYNSPLHF

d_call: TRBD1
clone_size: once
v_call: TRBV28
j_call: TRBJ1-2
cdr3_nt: TGTGCCAGCAGTTCGGGACAGGGGGGCGCTAACTATGGCTACACCTTC
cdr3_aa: CASSSGQGGANYGYTF

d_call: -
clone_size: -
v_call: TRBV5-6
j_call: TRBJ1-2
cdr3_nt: TGTGCCAGCAGCTTGGGAATCCAGGGACTCTATGGCTACACCTTC
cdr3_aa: CASSLGIQGLYGYTF

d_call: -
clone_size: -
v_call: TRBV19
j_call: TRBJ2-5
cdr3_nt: TGTGCCACCCGAGGGGGGGGGATTCAAGAGACCCAGTACTTC
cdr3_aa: CATRGGGIQETQYF

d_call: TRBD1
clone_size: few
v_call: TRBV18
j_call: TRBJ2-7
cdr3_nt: TGTGCCAGCTCACTGGGACAGACCTACGAGCAGTACTTC
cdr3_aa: CASSLGQTYEQYF

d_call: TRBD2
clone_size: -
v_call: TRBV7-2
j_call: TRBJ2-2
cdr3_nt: TGTGCCAGCAGCGCCCTGGTGGGACTAGCGGCCACCGGGGAGCTGTTTTTT
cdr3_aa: CASSALVGLAATGELFF

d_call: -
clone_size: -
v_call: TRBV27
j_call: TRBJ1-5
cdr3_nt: TGTGCCAGCAGTACGCGTAATAGCAATCAGCCCCAGCATTTT
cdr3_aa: CASSTRNSNQPQHF

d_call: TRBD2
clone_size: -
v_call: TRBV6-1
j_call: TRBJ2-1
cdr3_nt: TGTGCCAGCAGTGAAGCGGGCGGGGGGGTTTACAATGAGCAGTTCTTC
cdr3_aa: CASSEAGGGVYNEQFF